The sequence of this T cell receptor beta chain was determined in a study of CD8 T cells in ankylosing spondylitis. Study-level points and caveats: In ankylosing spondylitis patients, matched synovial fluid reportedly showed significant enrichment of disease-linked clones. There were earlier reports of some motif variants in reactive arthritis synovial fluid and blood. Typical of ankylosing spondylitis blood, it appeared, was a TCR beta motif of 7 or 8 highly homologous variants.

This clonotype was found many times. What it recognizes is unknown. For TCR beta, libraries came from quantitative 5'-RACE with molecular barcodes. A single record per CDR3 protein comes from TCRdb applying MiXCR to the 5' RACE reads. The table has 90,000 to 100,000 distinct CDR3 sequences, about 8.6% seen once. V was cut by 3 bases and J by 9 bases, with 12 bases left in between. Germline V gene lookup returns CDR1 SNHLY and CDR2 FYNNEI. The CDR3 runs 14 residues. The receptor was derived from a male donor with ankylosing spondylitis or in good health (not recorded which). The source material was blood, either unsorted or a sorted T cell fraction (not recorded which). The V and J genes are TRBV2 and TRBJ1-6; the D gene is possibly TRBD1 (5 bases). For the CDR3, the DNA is TGTGCCAGCAGTGACGGGGGAATGGGTTCACCCCTCCACTTT. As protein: CASSDGGMGSPLHF.